The 27 T cell receptor beta chains below come from one sample, sequenced in a study of shared clonotypes between healthy human individuals. Using immunoSEQ multiplex PCR, the repertoire was profiled, and TCRdb retains in-frame clones only, with some absent. This table holds 2 million or so clones, around 96% found once. It was CD45RO-negative cells, positively selected for CCR7, that made up naive CD8 cells, with terminally differentiated effector memory CD45RA+ cells excluded. Input material: naive CD8+ T cells sorted from blood. The receptors come from a man aged 18 to 30 in good health.

The chain is built from TRBV5-1 and TRBJ2-3; D could derive from TRBD1 or TRBD2 (5 bases each). The germline CDR1 and CDR2 sequences are SGHRS and YFSETQ. The CDR3 length is 13 residues. Trimming cost V 3 bases and J 6 bases, with 11 bases left between them. The CDR3 sequence is CASSSSWGDTQYF. In nucleotides, the CDR3 is TGCGCCAGCAGCTCATCTTGGGGGGATACGCAGTATTTT. The full variable domain, completed using reference TRBV5-1 and TRBJ2-3, is KAGVTQTPRYLIKTRGQQVTLSCSPISGHRSVSWYQQTPGQGLQFLFEYFSETQRNKGNFPGRFSGRQFSNSRSEMNVSTLELGDSALYLCASSSSWGDTQYFGPGTRLTVL.

CDR3 loop: CASSPSTSTGELFF. The DNA of the CDR3 is TGTGCCAGCAGTCCATCGACTAGCACCGGGGAGCTGTTTTTT. The V call is TRBV27, the J call TRBJ2-2; D may be TRBD2 (6 bases). V lost 5 bases, J lost 4 bases, and 11 bases lay in between. The length of the CDR3 is 14 residues. Looked up from germline, CDR1 is MNHEY and CDR2 is SMNVEV (reference sequence).

The V and J genes are TRBV7-8 and TRBJ2-7, with no clear D. CDR3 length equals 16 residues. The V end was cut by 5 bases, the J end by 5 bases, with 22 bases between. The germline CDR1 and CDR2 sequences are SGHVS and FQNEAQ. This chain's CDR3 is CASSLGGNPKFHEQYF. The CDR3 DNA reads TGTGCCAGCAGCCTAGGTGGGAACCCGAAGTTCCACGAGCAGTACTTC.

The V and J genes are TRBV19 and TRBJ1-5; 8 bases map to TRBD1. V was clipped by 2 bases and J by 5 bases; unmatched bases: 8. Germline CDR1 LNHDA, CDR2 SQIVND (reference sequence). This CDR3 is 16 amino acids long. CDR3 nucleotide sequence: TGTGCCAGTAGTATAAGGGCAGGGGGCGTCGATCAGCCCCAGCATTTT. Protein sequence: CASSIRAGGVDQPQHF. The variable domain in full, completed from reference TRBV19 and TRBJ1-5, reads DGGITQSPKYLFRKEGQNVTLSCEQNLNHDAMYWYRQDPGQGLRLIYYSQIVNDFQKGDIAEGYSVSREKKESFPLTVTSAQKNPTAFYLCASSIRAGGVDQPQHFGDGTRLSIL.

In regard to this clone: Sequence at one end of the junction differs from germline and may be a read error. V is TRBV6-5 and J is TRBJ2-2; TRBD1 or TRBD2 may be the D gene (5 bases each). CDR3 length: 12 residues. Germline V lookup: CDR1 MNHEY, CDR2 SVGAGI. The CDR3 region is CASSLDTGDLFF. The CDR3 DNA reads TGTGCCAGCAGTTTGGACACCGGGGATCTGTTTTTT.

This CDR3 reads CASSEPGFNQPQHF. The CDR3 nucleotides read TGTGCCAGCAGTGAGCCGGGTTTCAATCAGCCCCAGCATTTT. The chain carries TRBV25-1 and TRBJ1-5; D is ambiguous. The CDR3 has 14 residues. Trimming left V 3 bases short and J 3 bases short, with 9 bases between. CDR1 and CDR2 from the germline V gene are MGHDK and SYGVNS.

The rearrangement uses TRBV7-2 and TRBJ2-7, with D unclear. The germline gives CDR1 SGHTA, CDR2 FQGNSA. The CDR3 loop spans 16 amino acids. V shed 1 base and J shed 2 bases, with 15 bases lying between them. For the CDR3, the DNA is TGTGCCAGCAGCTTAGGTGCCGCTCAGGCCACCTACGAGCAGTACTTC. Translated: CASSLGAAQATYEQYF.

The CDR3 region is CAISEGMVAGGPYEQYF. In nucleotides, the CDR3 is TGTGCCATCAGTGAGGGAATGGTCGCAGGGGGGCCGTACGAGCAGTACTTC. The genes are TRBV10-3 and TRBJ2-7; tentatively, D is TRBD1 (7 bases). Germline V gene sequence: CDR1 ENHRY, CDR2 SYGVKD. V lost 2 bases and J 4 bases, leaving 21 bases between the germline ends. The CDR3 is made up of 17 amino acids.

This clone has just one count. CDR3 nucleotide sequence: TGTGCCAGCTCACCAACGGTCGACCCGGAAGATACGCAGTATTTT. It encodes CASSPTVDPEDTQYF. The rearrangement uses TRBV18 and TRBJ2-3, with unresolved D. The CDR3 covers 15 residues. Looked up from germline, CDR1 is KGHSH and CDR2 is LQKENI. With 2 bases removed from V and 5 bases from J, the gap between germline ends came to 14 bases.

This clone was counted once. The sample has other DNA sequences that encode this CDR3 too. V usage is TRBV10-2 and J usage is TRBJ1-2; D unclear. Per the germline V gene, CDR1 is WSHSY and CDR2 is SAAADI. V shed 2 bases and J shed 4 bases, with 5 bases lying between them. The CDR3 contains 12 residues. In DNA, the CDR3 is TGCGCCAGCAGTGAGGGGCTCTATGGCTACACCTTC. It codes for CASSEGLYGYTF.

This clone was recorded a few times. The V gene is TRBV19, the J gene TRBJ1-4, with TRBD1 as a possible D gene (5 bases). The CDR3 loop spans 14 amino acids. The germline CDR1 and CDR2 sequences are LNHDA and SQIVND (reference sequence). V was trimmed by 6 bases and J by 12 bases, leaving 20 bases between them. The CDR3 loop reads CASSVNGAGIQLFF. CDR3 sequence (DNA): TGTGCCAGTAGCGTTAACGGGGCCGGAATTCAACTGTTTTTT.

The chain employs TRBV13 and TRBJ1-2; D not certain. This CDR3 contains 18 residues. The V gene's germline CDR1 is PRHDT and CDR2 FYEKMQ (reference sequence). Deletions cut 2 bases from V and 7 bases from J, with 26 bases between. The CDR3 reads CASSLYIVQEVEGSGYTF. The CDR3, as DNA: TGTGCCAGCAGCTTATATATCGTTCAGGAAGTCGAAGGCTCTGGCTACACCTTC.

This clone was observed a single time. V and J are TRBV6-5 and TRBJ1-5; D remains unclear. Germline CDR1 and CDR2: MNHEY and SVGAGI. The CDR3 has 14 amino acids. V lost 5 bases and J 1 base, leaving 9 bases between the germline ends. CDR3 DNA: TGTGCCAGCAGTCAGACGGACAGCAATCAGCCCCAGCATTTT. Translated, it gives CASSQTDSNQPQHF.

The chain uses TRBV27 and TRBJ1-1; maybe TRBD1 (5 bases). V dropped 7 bases and J dropped 10 bases, with 19 bases sitting between them. In germline, CDR1 is MNHEY, CDR2 SMNVEV (reference sequence). The CDR3 has 13 amino acids. The CDR3 DNA is TGTGCCAGCACCGCGCCAGGGTGGAATCGAGCTTTCTTT. Translating gives CASTAPGWNRAFF.

The chain employs TRBV5-4 and TRBJ2-3; 10 bases map to TRBD2. The CDR3 sequence is 15 residues long. V dropped 0 bases and J dropped 4; count of bases not matched to a gene: 2. CDR1 and CDR2 (germline): SGHNT, YYREEE (reference sequence). CDR3 in DNA: TGTGCCAGCAGCTTGGGTAGCGGGGGGCCAGATACGCAGTATTTT. This gives the protein CASSLGSGGPDTQYF.

The chain carries TRBV6-6 and TRBJ2-7, with D tentatively TRBD1 (6 bases). The CDR3 sequence is 15 residues long. Germline V lookup: CDR1 MNHNY, CDR2 SVGAGI (reference sequence). V lost 1 base, J lost 2 bases, and 12 bases lay in between. CDR3: CASSYLGTNAYEQYF. The CDR3 DNA sequence: TGTGCCAGCAGTTACTTGGGGACAAACGCCTACGAGCAGTACTTC.

V is TRBV9 and J is TRBJ2-3; TRBD2 matches 8 bases. Per germline, CDR1 SGDLS and CDR2 YYNGEE. The CDR3 has 16 amino acids. The V segment lost 3 bases and the J segment 6 bases; nucleotides outside the gene matches: 12. Written as DNA, the CDR3 is TGTGCCAGCAGCGCCTCGGGACTAGAGGCGGGTGATACGCAGTATTTT. Its translation is CASSASGLEAGDTQYF.

Details on this clone: Other DNA sequences within the sample encode an identical CDR3. This sequence joins TRBV7-9 and TRBJ2-3; 11 bases align to TRBD2. Germline V gene lookup returns CDR1 SEHNR and CDR2 FQNEAQ (reference sequence). This CDR3 region has 16 residues. V shed 5 bases, J shed 2 bases, and the junction held 6 bases outside the gene matches. The CDR3 sequence: CASSPSLAGVTDTQYF. The CDR3 region has the DNA TGTGCCAGCAGCCCTTCACTAGCGGGGGTCACAGATACGCAGTATTTT.

This chain uses TRBV10-2 with TRBJ2-7; 7 bases are shared with TRBD2. Looked up from germline, CDR1 is WSHSY and CDR2 is SAAADI. Trimming at V came to 4 bases and at J to 3 bases, leaving 3 bases not matched to a gene. CDR3 size: 13 residues. CDR3 nucleotide sequence: TGCGCCAGCAGTGGCGGGAGATACTACGAGCAGTACTTC. It specifies CASSGGRYYEQYF.

The chain employs TRBV4-1 and TRBJ1-2; D remains ambiguous. CDR1 MGHRA and CDR2 YSYEKL come from the germline V gene. V shed 0 bases and J shed 4 bases, with 18 bases lying between them. The CDR3 loop spans 17 amino acids. As DNA, the CDR3 is TGCGCCAGCAGCCAAGATCTGGGCGGTGTGGGTCTCTATGGCTACACCTTC. This sequence encodes CASSQDLGGVGLYGYTF.

The sample holds one count of this clone. V is TRBV29-1 and J is TRBJ2-7; 9 bases align to TRBD1. The V and J ends lost 6 bases and 5 bases, in that order; junction bases with no gene match: 11. Germline CDR1 SQVTM, CDR2 ANQGSEA. The CDR3 contains 14 residues. CDR3 amino acids: CSVMGGQGTNEQYF. CDR3 DNA sequence: TGCAGCGTGATGGGGGGACAGGGAACCAACGAGCAGTACTTC.

The chain combines TRBV5-8 with TRBJ2-7, with D tentatively TRBD2 (6 bases). V shed 2 bases and J shed 5 bases, with 11 bases lying between them. Germline assignment: CDR1 SGHTS and CDR2 YDEGEE. The CDR3 has 13 residues. The CDR3 region has the DNA TGTGCCAGCAGCTTCGGGGGTAGGGACGAGCAGTACTTC. Its protein is CASSFGGRDEQYF.

A single count supports this clone. The chain combines TRBV10-3 with TRBJ2-5; 8 bases fit TRBD2. CDR1 is ENHRY, CDR2 SYGVKD, per germline. V lost 2 bases and J lost 4; bases outside the gene matches: 6. There are 15 residues in the CDR3. In DNA, the CDR3 is TGTGCCATCAGTGAGCGGGGGGGCGCGGGAGAGACCCAGTACTTC. Its protein is CAISERGGAGETQYF.

The chain employs TRBV6-1 and TRBJ2-5, with 10 bases lining up with TRBD1. The CDR3 contains 13 residues. V shed 8 bases and J 3 bases; nucleotides not matched to a gene: 3. Germline CDR1 MNHNS, CDR2 SASEGT. This chain's CDR3 is CASWTGGEETQYF. The CDR3 nucleotides read TGTGCCAGCTGGACAGGGGGGGAAGAGACCCAGTACTTC.

V and J are TRBV6-5 and TRBJ2-2, with 9 bases matching TRBD1. CDR1 and CDR2 from the germline V gene are MNHEY and SVGAGI. The CDR3 length is 15 residues. The V and J ends lost 6 bases and 1 base, in that order; junction bases with no gene match: 3. The CDR3: CASRAGQGNTGELFF. Written as DNA, the CDR3 is TGTGCCAGCAGGGCGGGACAGGGGAACACCGGGGAGCTGTTTTTT.

As regards this clone: The same CDR3 is also encoded by other DNA sequences in this sample. The gene calls are TRBV19 and TRBJ2-7, with no clear D. This CDR3 is built from 12 residues. The germline gives CDR1 LNHDA, CDR2 SQIVND (reference sequence). V gave up 1 base and J gave up 5 bases, with 6 bases separating them. CDR3: CASSIGSNEQYF. The CDR3 DNA reads TGTGCCAGTAGTATAGGAAGCAACGAGCAGTACTTC.

This clone was detected once. V gene TRBV7-2 combines with J gene TRBJ1-5; D may be TRBD1 (6 bases). The CDR3 has 16 amino acids. The V gene lost 1 base and the J gene lost 4 bases, with 14 bases spanning the gap. The V gene's germline CDR1 is SGHTA and CDR2 FQGNSA. This chain's CDR3 is CASSLDEDSPNQPQHF. The CDR3 DNA reads TGTGCCAGCAGCTTAGATGAGGACAGCCCTAATCAGCCCCAGCATTTT.